This T cell receptor (beta chain) was obtained from a study of tumor-infiltrating lymphocytes in primary liver carcinoma. Study details: The patient group consisted of men and women aged 30 to 69 years.

The source material, 20-30 mg of unsorted bulk tissue, was used to co-extract RNA and DNA. At sampling, these chronic HBV carriers had received no treatment. Five separate regions per tumor were sampled. Germline V gene lookup returns CDR1 LGHNT and CDR2 FRNRAP. CDR3 length: 14 amino acids. cDNA specific to TCR beta was made from approximately 500 ng of total RNA, with a constant-region primer employed for priming. Three nested multiplex PCR rounds of slightly modified ARM-PCR generated TCR beta libraries. Investigators reported that the first two PCR rounds, at 10 cycles each, used TRBV1-TRBV30 forward primers with a C-beta reverse primer. TCRdb re-derived calls from the multiplex PCR reads in MiXCR, one entry per CDR3 protein. This sample has 90,000 to 100,000 distinct CDR3 sequences, with approximately 71% found just once. This clonotype came up once. An end of the junction does not agree with germline; a read error may underlie this.

Source material: liver tumor tissue from sampling region 5. Subset described: tumor region T5, tumor centre. The rearrangement joins TRBV12-5 to TRBJ1-1; D not certain. This receptor was obtained from a woman aged 55-70 years with primary liver carcinoma and hepatitis B virus infection. This chain's CDR3 is CANGSGNLNTEAFF. As DNA, the CDR3 is TGTGCTAATGGTTCCGGGAATTTGAACACTGAAGCTTTCTTT. Based on the CDR3 plus reference TRBV12-5 and TRBJ1-1, the full variable domain is DARVTQTPRHKVTEMGQEVTMRCQPILGHNTVFWYRQTMMQGLELLAYFRNRAPLDDSGMPKDRFSAEMPDATLATLKIQPSEPRDSAVYFCANGSGNLNTEAFFGQGTRLTVV.